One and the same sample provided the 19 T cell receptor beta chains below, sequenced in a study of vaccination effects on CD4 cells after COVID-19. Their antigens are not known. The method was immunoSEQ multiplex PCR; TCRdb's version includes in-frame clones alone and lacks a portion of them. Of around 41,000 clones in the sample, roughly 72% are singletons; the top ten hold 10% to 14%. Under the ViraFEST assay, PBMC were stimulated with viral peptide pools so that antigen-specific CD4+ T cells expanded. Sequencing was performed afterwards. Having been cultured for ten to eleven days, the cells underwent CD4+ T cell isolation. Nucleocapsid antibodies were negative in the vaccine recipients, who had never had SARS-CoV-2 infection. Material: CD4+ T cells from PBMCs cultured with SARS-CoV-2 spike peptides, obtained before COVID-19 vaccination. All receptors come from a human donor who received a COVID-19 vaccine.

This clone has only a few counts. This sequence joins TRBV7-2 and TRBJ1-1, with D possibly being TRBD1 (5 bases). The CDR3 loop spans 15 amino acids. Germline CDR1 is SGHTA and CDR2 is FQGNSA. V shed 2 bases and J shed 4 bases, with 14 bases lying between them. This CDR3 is CASSLHRRGGTEAFF. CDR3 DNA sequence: TGTGCCAGCAGCTTACATAGGAGGGGAGGCACTGAAGCTTTCTTT.

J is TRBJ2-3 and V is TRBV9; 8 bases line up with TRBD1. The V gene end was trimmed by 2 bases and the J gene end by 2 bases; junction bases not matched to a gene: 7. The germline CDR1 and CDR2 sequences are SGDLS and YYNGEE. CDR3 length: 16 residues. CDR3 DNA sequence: TGTGCCAGCAGCGTTGGGACAGGCCTATACACAGATACGCAGTATTTT. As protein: CASSVGTGLYTDTQYF.

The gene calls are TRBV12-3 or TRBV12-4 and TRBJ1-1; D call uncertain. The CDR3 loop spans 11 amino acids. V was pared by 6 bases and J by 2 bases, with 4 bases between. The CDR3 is CASSTNTEAFF. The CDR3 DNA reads TGTGCCAGCAGCACAAACACTGAAGCTTTCTTT.

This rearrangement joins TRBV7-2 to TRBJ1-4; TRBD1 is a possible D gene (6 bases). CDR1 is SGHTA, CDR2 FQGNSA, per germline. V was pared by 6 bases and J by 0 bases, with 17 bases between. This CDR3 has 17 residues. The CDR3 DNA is TGTGCCAGCAGTCCCAGGGGCCTCTACGCAACTAATGAAAAACTGTTTTTT. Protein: CASSPRGLYATNEKLFF. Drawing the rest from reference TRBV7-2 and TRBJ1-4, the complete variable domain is GAGVSQSPSNKVTEKGKDVELRCDPISGHTALYWYRQSLGQGLEFLIYFQGNSAPDKSGLPSDRFSAERTGGSVSTLTIQRTQQEDSAVYLCASSPRGLYATNEKLFFGSGTQLSVL.

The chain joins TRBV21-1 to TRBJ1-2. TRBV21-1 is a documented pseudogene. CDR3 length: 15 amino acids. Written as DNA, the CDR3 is TGTGCCAGCAGCAAAGTCCCAGAGCCCCGGGATCGCTACACCTTC. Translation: CASSKVPEPRDRYTF.

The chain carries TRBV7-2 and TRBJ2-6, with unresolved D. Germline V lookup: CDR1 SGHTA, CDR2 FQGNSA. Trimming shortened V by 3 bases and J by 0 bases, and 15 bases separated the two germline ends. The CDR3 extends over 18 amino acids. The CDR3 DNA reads TGTGCCAGCAGCTTGTCTGGGCTTCCTTTCTCTGGGGCCAACGTCCTGACTTTC. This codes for CASSLSGLPFSGANVLTF.

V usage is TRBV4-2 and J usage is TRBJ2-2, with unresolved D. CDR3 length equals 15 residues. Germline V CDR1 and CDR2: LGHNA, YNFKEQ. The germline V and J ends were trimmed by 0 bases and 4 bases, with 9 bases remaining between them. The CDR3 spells CASSQETSFTGELFF. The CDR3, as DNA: TGTGCCAGCAGCCAAGAGACCAGTTTCACCGGGGAGCTGTTTTTT.

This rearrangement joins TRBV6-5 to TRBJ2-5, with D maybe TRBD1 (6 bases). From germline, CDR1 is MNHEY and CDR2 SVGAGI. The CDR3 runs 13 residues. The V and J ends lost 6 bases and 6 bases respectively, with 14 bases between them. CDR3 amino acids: CASSLSGVKTQYF. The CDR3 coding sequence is TGTGCCAGCAGCCTATCAGGGGTGAAGACCCAGTACTTC.

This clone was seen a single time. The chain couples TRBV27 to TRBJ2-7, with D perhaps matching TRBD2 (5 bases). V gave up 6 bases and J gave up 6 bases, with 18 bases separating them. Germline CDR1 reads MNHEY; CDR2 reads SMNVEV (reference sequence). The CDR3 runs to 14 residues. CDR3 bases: TGTGCCAGCAGCGAGTTAGCGAGACCCTTCGAGCAGTACGTC. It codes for CASSELARPFEQYV.

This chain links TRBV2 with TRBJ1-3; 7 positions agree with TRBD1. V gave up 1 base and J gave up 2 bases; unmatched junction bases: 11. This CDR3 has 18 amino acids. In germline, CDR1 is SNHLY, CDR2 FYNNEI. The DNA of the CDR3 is TGTGCCAGCAGTGAAGGAGGAAACAGGGGAAGGGCTGGAAACACCATATATTTT. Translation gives CASSEGGNRGRAGNTIYF.

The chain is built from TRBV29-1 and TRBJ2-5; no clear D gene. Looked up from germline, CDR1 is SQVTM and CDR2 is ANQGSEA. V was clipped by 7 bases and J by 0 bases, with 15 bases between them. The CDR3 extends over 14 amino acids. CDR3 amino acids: CSAREGLYQETQYF. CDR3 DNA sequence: TGCAGCGCACGAGAAGGTCTGTACCAAGAGACCCAGTACTTC.

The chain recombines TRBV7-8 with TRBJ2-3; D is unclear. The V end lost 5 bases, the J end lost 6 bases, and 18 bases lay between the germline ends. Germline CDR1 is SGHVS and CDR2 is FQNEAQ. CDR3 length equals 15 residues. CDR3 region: CASSPIGFLRDTQYF. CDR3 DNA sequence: TGTGCCAGCAGCCCGATAGGGTTCCTTAGGGATACGCAGTATTTT.

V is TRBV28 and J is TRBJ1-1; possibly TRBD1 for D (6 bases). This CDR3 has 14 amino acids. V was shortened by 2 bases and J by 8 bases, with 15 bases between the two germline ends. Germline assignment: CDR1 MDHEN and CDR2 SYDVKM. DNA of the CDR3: TGTGCCAGCAGTTTAGGACAGCCTGGTAGGGAAGCTTTCTTT. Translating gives CASSLGQPGREAFF.

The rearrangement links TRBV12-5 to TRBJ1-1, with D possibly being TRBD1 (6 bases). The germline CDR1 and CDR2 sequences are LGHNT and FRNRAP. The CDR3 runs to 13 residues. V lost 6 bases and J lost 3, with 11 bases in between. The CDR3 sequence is CASGTQGHTEAFF. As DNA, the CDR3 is TGTGCTAGTGGGACCCAGGGGCACACTGAAGCTTTCTTT. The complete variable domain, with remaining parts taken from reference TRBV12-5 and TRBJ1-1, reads DARVTQTPRHKVTEMGQEVTMRCQPILGHNTVFWYRQTMMQGLELLAYFRNRAPLDDSGMPKDRFSAEMPDATLATLKIQPSEPRDSAVYFCASGTQGHTEAFFGQGTRLTVV.

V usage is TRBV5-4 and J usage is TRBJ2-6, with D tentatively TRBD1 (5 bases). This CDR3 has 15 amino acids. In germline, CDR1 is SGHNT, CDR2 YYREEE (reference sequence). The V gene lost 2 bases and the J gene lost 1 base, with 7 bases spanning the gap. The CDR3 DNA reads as TGTGCCAGCAGCTTCCCAGGGTCTGGGGCCAACGTCCTGACTTTC. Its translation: CASSFPGSGANVLTF.

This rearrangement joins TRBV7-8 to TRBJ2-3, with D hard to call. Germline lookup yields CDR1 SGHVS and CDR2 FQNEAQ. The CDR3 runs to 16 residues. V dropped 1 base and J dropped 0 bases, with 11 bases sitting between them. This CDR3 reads CASSLGPGLSTDTQYF. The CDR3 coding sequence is TGTGCCAGCAGCTTAGGGCCAGGTCTTAGCACAGATACGCAGTATTTT. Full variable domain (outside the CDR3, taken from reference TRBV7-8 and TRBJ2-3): GAGVSQSPRYKVAKRGQDVALRCDPISGHVSLFWYQQALGQGPEFLTYFQNEAQLDKSGLPSDRFFAERPEGSVSTLKIQRTQQEDSAVYLCASSLGPGLSTDTQYFGPGTRLTVL.

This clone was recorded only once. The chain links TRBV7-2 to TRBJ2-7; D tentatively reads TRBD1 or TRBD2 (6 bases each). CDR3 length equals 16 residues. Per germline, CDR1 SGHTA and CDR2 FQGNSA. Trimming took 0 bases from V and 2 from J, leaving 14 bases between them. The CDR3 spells CASSLAGGPTPYEQYV. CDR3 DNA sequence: TGTGCCAGCAGCTTAGCGGGGGGCCCCACTCCCTACGAGCAGTACGTC.

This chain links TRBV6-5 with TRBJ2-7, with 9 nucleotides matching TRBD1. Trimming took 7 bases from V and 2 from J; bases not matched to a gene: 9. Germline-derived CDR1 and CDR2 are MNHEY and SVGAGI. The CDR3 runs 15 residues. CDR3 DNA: TGTGCCAGCACAGCTTCGGGACAGGGAGCCTACGAGCAGTACGTC. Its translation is CASTASGQGAYEQYV.

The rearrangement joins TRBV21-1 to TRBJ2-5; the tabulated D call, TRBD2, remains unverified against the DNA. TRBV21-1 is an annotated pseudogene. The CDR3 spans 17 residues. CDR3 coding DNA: TGTGCCAGCAGCAAAGAGGTTGGGACTCACTCTTGGGGGACCCAGTACTTC. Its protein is CASSKEVGTHSWGTQYF.